Each of the 32 T cell receptor beta chains below was sequenced from the same sample in a study of shared clonotypes between healthy human individuals. Repertoires were generated with immunoSEQ multiplex PCR, while TCRdb's copy carries only in-frame clones and drops some. Of about 460,000 clones listed, around 77% are singletons. Sequenced sample: PBMCs. Source of these receptors: a woman aged 40 to 50 in good health. Some clones in this sample may be carry-over from other donors' samples.

The V call is TRBV28, the J call TRBJ2-1; 9 positions match TRBD1. Germline V gives CDR1 MDHEN, CDR2 SYDVKM. Trimming at V came to 5 bases and at J to 10 bases, leaving 12 bases not matched to a gene. The length of the CDR3 is 15 residues. CDR3 DNA sequence: TGTGCCAGCAGTACACCGGGACAGGGTCTCTTGGAGCAGTTCTTC. It codes for CASSTPGQGLLEQFF.

The chain links TRBV5-4 to TRBJ1-1, with a weak D call TRBD1 (6 bases). Per germline, CDR1 SGHNT and CDR2 YYREEE (reference sequence). Trimming took 0 bases from V and 1 from J, leaving 10 bases between them. The CDR3 contains 15 residues. Here the CDR3 reads CASSLDYRANTEAFF. The CDR3 region has the DNA TGTGCCAGCAGCTTGGATTACAGGGCGAACACTGAAGCTTTCTTT.

For this clone: It is likely a read error: a sequence one base away is far more abundant. The sample holds other DNA sequences that translate to the same CDR3. This rearrangement joins TRBV19 to TRBJ1-2; the match to TRBD1 covers 10 bases. V dropped 6 bases and J dropped 7; count of bases not matched to a gene: 14. CDR1 and CDR2 from the germline V gene are LNHDA and SQIVND (reference sequence). The CDR3 length is 16 residues. The CDR3 loop is CASSPPPGTGDFGYTF. The CDR3 DNA reads as TGTGCCAGTAGCCCCCCTCCCGGGACAGGGGACTTTGGCTACACCTTC.

The genes are TRBV10-1 and TRBJ1-1; weak D call: TRBD1 (5 bases). This CDR3 comprises 12 residues. The V end was cut by 3 bases, the J end by 4 bases, with 6 bases between. Germline CDR1 WNHNN, CDR2 SYGVQD (reference sequence). The CDR3 region is CASSERGTEAFF. The CDR3 coding sequence is TGCGCCAGCAGTGAAAGGGGCACTGAAGCTTTCTTT.

The chain joins TRBV27 to TRBJ1-2; 9 bases are a match to TRBD1. V shed 4 bases and J 8 bases; nucleotides not matched to a gene: 5. Per the germline V gene, CDR1 is MNHEY and CDR2 is SMNVEV (reference sequence). The length of the CDR3 is 13 residues. The CDR3 DNA reads as TGTGCCAGCAGTTCACAGGGGGCCTTCGGCTACACCTTC. Its translation: CASSSQGAFGYTF.

The chain carries TRBV28 and TRBJ2-2, with D perhaps TRBD2 (6 bases). Germline V lookup: CDR1 MDHEN, CDR2 SYDVKM. The CDR3 loop spans 14 amino acids. V shed 6 bases and J shed 6 bases, with 14 bases lying between them. The CDR3 DNA reads TGTGCCAGCAGCCAGGGACTTAGCCCCGGGGAGCTGTTTTTT. Its protein product is CASSQGLSPGELFF.

This chain connects TRBV18 to TRBJ2-5; D is undetermined. CDR1 and CDR2 (germline): KGHSH, LQKENI. The CDR3 has 16 residues. V lost 3 bases and J 5 bases, leaving 19 bases between the germline ends. CDR3 loop: CASSPLPFTAGETQYF. CDR3 in DNA: TGTGCCAGCTCACCGCTCCCCTTCACTGCCGGGGAGACCCAGTACTTC.

This chain uses TRBV10-1 with TRBJ2-3; tentatively, D is TRBD2 (6 bases). V was shortened by 2 bases and J by 6 bases, with 15 bases between the two germline ends. CDR1 and CDR2 from the germline V gene are WNHNN and SYGVQD (reference sequence). The length of the CDR3 is 15 residues. The CDR3 nucleotides read TGCGCCAGCAGTGAGAGACTAGTGGTGCCCGATACGCAGTATTTT. Translated: CASSERLVVPDTQYF.

The genes are TRBV7-9 and TRBJ1-2, with a tentative D call TRBD1 (5 bases). The CDR3 is made up of 12 amino acids. V was trimmed by 7 bases and J by 4 bases, leaving 10 bases between them. Germline V gene sequence: CDR1 SEHNR, CDR2 FQNEAQ (reference sequence). The CDR3: CASTGQGYGYTF. DNA for the CDR3: TGTGCCAGCACTGGGCAGGGCTATGGCTACACCTTC.

The CDR3 sequence is CASKVGTWAGANYGYTF. The CDR3 bases are TGTGCCAGTAAAGTGGGAACCTGGGCAGGGGCTAACTATGGCTACACCTTC. The chain employs TRBV19 and TRBJ1-2; D perhaps matches TRBD1 (6 bases). The CDR3 totals 17 residues. The V and J ends lost 7 bases and 0 bases respectively, with 21 bases between them. Germline-derived CDR1 and CDR2 are LNHDA and SQIVND (reference sequence).

V is TRBV6-6 and J is TRBJ1-1; the D is unclear. V lost 10 bases and J 3 bases, leaving 9 bases between the germline ends. The CDR3 contains 11 residues. Germline-derived CDR1 and CDR2 are MNHNY and SVGAGI (reference sequence). CDR3 loop: CATTRDTEAFF. The CDR3 DNA reads as TGTGCCACCACCCGGGACACTGAAGCTTTCTTT.

The chain joins TRBV9 to TRBJ2-2, with 7 bases lining up with TRBD1. This CDR3 is built from 18 residues. The V and J ends lost 0 bases and 4 bases, in that order; junction bases with no gene match: 12. Germline V gene lookup returns CDR1 SGDLS and CDR2 YYNGEE. CDR3 sequence reads: CASSVALHRGFGTGELFF. The CDR3 bases are TGTGCCAGCAGCGTAGCTTTGCACAGGGGATTTGGCACCGGGGAGCTGTTTTTT.

The chain is built from TRBV19 and TRBJ2-7; maybe TRBD1 (5 bases). The CDR3 sequence is 13 residues long. The germline V and J ends were trimmed by 4 bases and 4 bases, with 11 bases remaining between them. Germline V gene data show CDR1 as LNHDA and CDR2 as SQIVND (reference sequence). CDR3 nucleotides: TGTGCCAGTAGTAGCCAGGGTGGGTACGAGCAGTACTTC. Protein: CASSSQGGYEQYF. The variable domain in full, completed from reference TRBV19 and TRBJ2-7, reads DGGITQSPKYLFRKEGQNVTLSCEQNLNHDAMYWYRQDPGQGLRLIYYSQIVNDFQKGDIAEGYSVSREKKESFPLTVTSAQKNPTAFYLCASSSQGGYEQYFGPGTRLTVT.

The chain employs TRBV30 and TRBJ1-1; no definite D call. Germline V lookup: CDR1 GTSNPN, CDR2 SVGIG (reference sequence). V lost 2 bases and J 8 bases, leaving 9 bases between the germline ends. CDR3 size: 11 residues. The DNA of the CDR3 is TGTGCCTGGAGTCGTCTGCTGGAAGCTTTCTTT. Translation gives CAWSRLLEAFF.

This chain links TRBV28 with TRBJ1-2; D call uncertain. Germline V CDR1 and CDR2: MDHEN, SYDVKM. This CDR3 has 13 residues. Trimming took off 5 bases at V and 4 bases at J, with 11 bases between the two ends. The CDR3: CASSRTTLYGYTF. The CDR3 DNA sequence: TGTGCCAGCAGTCGAACAACCCTCTATGGCTACACCTTC.

This clone was recorded a few times. This chain joins TRBV4-3 and TRBJ2-7; D gene uncertain. The germline V gene has CDR1 LGHNA and CDR2 YSLEER. The CDR3 covers 14 residues. V was trimmed by 0 bases and J by 0 bases, leaving 6 bases between them. DNA of the CDR3: TGCGCCAGCAGCCAAGAAAGTCCCTCCTACGAGCAGTACTTC. Translating it yields CASSQESPSYEQYF.

As concerns this clone: It is likely a read error: a sequence one base away is far more abundant. The chain joins TRBV2 to TRBJ2-7; 8 nucleotides align to TRBD2. Trimming took 6 bases from V and 2 from J; bases not matched to a gene: 3. The CDR3 runs to 13 residues. Germline values: CDR1 SNHLY, CDR2 FYNNEI. The CDR3 nucleotides read TGTGCCAGCAGACTAGCGGAGACCTACGAGCAGTACTTC. This encodes CASRLAETYEQYF.

V usage is TRBV10-3 and J usage is TRBJ2-3; D remains ambiguous. CDR1 is ENHRY and CDR2 is SYGVKD in the germline V gene. The germline V and J ends were trimmed by 10 bases and 5 bases, with 13 bases remaining between them. There are 12 residues in the CDR3. The CDR3 reads CASGPLLDTQYF. The CDR3 DNA reads as TGTGCCAGTGGCCCCTTACTAGATACGCAGTATTTT.

This clone was seen repeatedly, ten times or more. V usage is TRBV10-2 and J usage is TRBJ2-1, with TRBD2 matching over 10 bases. The CDR3 runs 16 residues. J was trimmed by 4 bases and V by 1 base; bases with no gene match: 4. The germline CDR1 and CDR2 sequences are WSHSY and SAAADI. The CDR3 loop is CASSEYSGRAYNEQFF. CDR3 nucleotide sequence: TGCGCCAGCAGTGAGTACAGCGGGAGGGCTTACAATGAGCAGTTCTTC.

On this clone: A far bigger clonotype differs at one base, so this is likely a read error. The conserved closing phenylalanine or tryptophan is absent in this CDR3, likely reflecting a read error. The chain has TRBV4-3 and TRBJ1-1; possible D gene TRBD1, 5 bases. V lost 0 bases and J 4 bases, leaving 9 bases between the germline ends. This CDR3 comprises 14 residues. The germline gives CDR1 LGHNA, CDR2 YSLEER. This chain's CDR3 is CASSQDFGGTEAFL. CDR3 coding DNA: TGCGCCAGCAGCCAAGATTTCGGGGGCACTGAAGCTTTCCTT.

This chain joins TRBV5-4 and TRBJ2-1; TRBD2 agrees at 7 bases. With 4 bases clipped from V and 4 bases from J, the junction kept 14 bases outside the gene matches. This CDR3 has 17 residues. In germline, CDR1 is SGHNT, CDR2 YYREEE (reference sequence). The CDR3 sequence is CASSPGAGRGGYNEQFF. The CDR3 nucleotides are TGTGCCAGCAGCCCAGGAGCGGGACGAGGTGGGTACAATGAGCAGTTCTTC.

In regard to this clone: This sequence is one base from a far larger clone and is likely a read error. The rearrangement links TRBV30 to TRBJ1-6; D gene uncertain. V dropped 1 base and J dropped 10 bases, with 17 bases sitting between them. Germline V gene sequence: CDR1 GTSNPN, CDR2 SVGIG (reference sequence). The CDR3 contains 15 residues. The CDR3 spells CAWSAQFGGSSPLHF. The DNA for the CDR3 is TGTGCCTGGAGTGCACAATTCGGCGGGAGCTCACCCCTCCACTTT. The variable domain in full, completed from reference TRBV30 and TRBJ1-6, reads SQTIHQWPATLVQPVGSPLSLECTVEGTSNPNLYWYRQAAGRGLQLLFYSVGIGQISSEVPQNLSASRPQDRQFILSSKKLLLSDSGFYLCAWSAQFGGSSPLHFGNGTRLTVT.

V and J are TRBV19 and TRBJ2-7; 8 bases fit TRBD2. Germline CDR1 is LNHDA and CDR2 is SQIVND (reference sequence). With 1 base clipped from V and 0 bases from J, the junction kept 2 bases outside the gene matches. The CDR3 sequence is 15 residues long. CDR3 protein: CASSIGAGVSYEQYF. CDR3 sequence (DNA): TGTGCCAGTAGTATAGGAGCGGGAGTCTCCTACGAGCAGTACTTC.

V gene TRBV12-5 combines with J gene TRBJ2-2; 8 bases line up with TRBD2. The CDR3 runs to 14 residues. J was trimmed by 6 bases and V by 5 bases; bases with no gene match: 5. Germline CDR1 LGHNT, CDR2 FRNRAP. The DNA for the CDR3 is TGTGCTAGTGGTGCCAGCGGGAGTGCCGGGGAGCTGTTTTTT. Its protein is CASGASGSAGELFF.

The V gene is TRBV27, the J gene TRBJ2-7; 12 bases align to TRBD1. Germline V CDR1 and CDR2: MNHEY, SMNVEV (reference sequence). V lost 5 bases and J lost 4; bases outside the gene matches: 6. The length of the CDR3 is 15 residues. DNA for the CDR3: TGTGCCAGCAGTACCCGGGACAGGGGGCTGTACGAGCAGTACTTC. This gives the protein CASSTRDRGLYEQYF.

The V gene is TRBV6-5, the J gene TRBJ2-7, with 8 positions matching TRBD1. This CDR3 region has 15 residues. The germline gives CDR1 MNHEY, CDR2 SVGAGI. The trim removed 5 bases at V and 5 bases at J, leaving 11 bases unmatched. The CDR3 DNA reads TGTGCCAGCAGTGGAGACAGGGGCTTAGGGAACGAGCAGTACTTC. Its translation: CASSGDRGLGNEQYF.

V and J are TRBV18 and TRBJ1-5; 7 bases agree with TRBD1. This CDR3 has 14 amino acids. Germline V gene lookup returns CDR1 KGHSH and CDR2 LQKENI. The J segment lost 6 bases and the V segment lost 2 bases, leaving 4 bases of the junction unmatched. This CDR3 is CASSPGQVPQPQHF. The CDR3 nucleotides are TGTGCCAGCTCACCAGGACAGGTCCCTCAGCCCCAGCATTTT. The full variable domain, with the rest looked up from reference TRBV18 and TRBJ1-5, is NAGVMQNPRHLVRRRGQEARLRCSPMKGHSHVYWYRQLPEEGLKFMVYLQKENIIDESGMPKERFSAEFPKEGPSILRIQQVVRGDSAAYFCASSPGQVPQPQHFGDGTRLSIL.

This clone was counted only a few times. This chain uses TRBV2 with TRBJ1-1, with 7 bases aligning to TRBD1. The CDR3 length is 14 residues. The junction had 5 bases not matched to a gene; V was cut back by 3 bases and J by 4 bases. The germline gives CDR1 SNHLY, CDR2 FYNNEI. The CDR3 nucleotides read TGTGCCAGCAGTGAGGACAGGCGGCCCACTGAAGCTTTCTTT. This gives the protein CASSEDRRPTEAFF. The full variable domain, rest sourced from reference TRBV2 and TRBJ1-1, is EPEVTQTPSHQVTQMGQEVILRCVPISNHLYFYWYRQILGQKVEFLVSFYNNEISEKSEIFDDQFSVERPDGSNFTLKIRSTKLEDSAMYFCASSEDRRPTEAFFGQGTRLTVV.

On this clone: This likely traces to a read error, being one base from a far larger clone. This sample includes further DNA sequences coding for the same CDR3. The CDR3: CATSRDTGTGGEEQYF. The CDR3 coding sequence is TGCGCCACCAGCAGAGACACCGGGACAGGGGGCGAAGAGCAGTACTTC. The V call is TRBV15, the J call TRBJ2-5; 12 bases are a match to TRBD1. This CDR3 contains 16 residues. CDR1 and CDR2 from the germline V gene are LNHNV and YYDKDF (reference sequence).

V gene TRBV15 combines with J gene TRBJ2-1, with 7 positions matching TRBD2. V gave up 6 bases and J gave up 7 bases; unmatched junction bases: 9. CDR1 is LNHNV, CDR2 YYDKDF, per germline (reference sequence). The CDR3 consists of 14 residues. Here the CDR3 reads CATSMGREWNEQFF. In nucleotides, the CDR3 is TGTGCCACCAGTATGGGGCGGGAGTGGAATGAGCAGTTCTTC.

This clone was picked up a small number of times. The rearrangement links TRBV7-2 to TRBJ2-2; maybe TRBD1 (5 bases). The CDR3 has 15 residues. Germline V gene sequence: CDR1 SGHTA, CDR2 FQGNSA. Trimming removed 6 bases from V and 0 bases from J, with 11 bases in between. CDR3 protein: CASRAGLSNTGELFF. For the CDR3, the DNA is TGTGCCAGCAGAGCAGGGTTATCGAACACCGGGGAGCTGTTTTTT.

Written as DNA, the CDR3 is TGTGCCAGCTCACCACCGGGTCGAGAGACCCAGTACTTC. Protein: CASSPPGRETQYF. The chain has TRBV18 and TRBJ2-5; the D is unclear. V lost 0 bases and J 4 bases, leaving 6 bases between the germline ends. Germline V gene lookup returns CDR1 KGHSH and CDR2 LQKENI. This CDR3 region has 13 residues.